A selection of T cell receptor beta chains follows, all from one sample in a study of blood T cell repertoires in COVID-19. Libraries were prepared by immunoSEQ multiplex PCR; TCRdb keeps only in-frame clonotypes and omits some of them. The sample records about 180,000 clones, roughly 82% being singletons. Sequences were obtained from PBMCs or T cells enriched from blood (not recorded which). Source of these receptors: a man in his fifties or sixties who had recovered from COVID-19. Both conserved end residues are part of each CDR3. Each record gives: J gene, D gene, V gene, clone size, CDR3 DNA, CDR3 protein. D genes are given only for firm matches. Some rows mark clone size as missing; the rest say once, few, many or name a class of expanded clone.

TRBJ2-2 TRBD2 TRBV5-1 - TGCGCCAGCAGCTTCCGACCGCGGGGGTTGGCTCCCGGGGAGCTGTTTTTT CASSFRPRGLAPGELFF
TRBJ1-4 TRBD1 TRBV30 - TGTGCCTGGAGTGCCCCGGACAGGGCGACAGAAAAACTGTTTTTT CAWSAPDRATEKLFF
TRBJ2-3 TRBD2 TRBV6-4 - TGTGCCAGCAGTGACTCGGCGGGGGGCCAGGGCACAGATACGCAGTATTTT CASSDSAGGQGTDTQYF
TRBJ2-1 - TRBV6-5 - TGTGCCAGCAGTTACTCCGAAATCCGGAATGAGCAGTTCTTC CASSYSEIRNEQFF
TRBJ1-1 TRBD1 TRBV10-2 few TGCGCCAGCAGGGACAGGTTGAACACTGAAGCTTTCTTT CASRDRLNTEAFF
TRBJ1-6 - TRBV2 - TGTGCCAGCACCCCGGGCCCCAAGGGGTCACCCCTCCACTTT CASTPGPKGSPLHF
TRBJ2-1 - TRBV5-1 - TGCGCCAGCAGCTTAACGGACATAAGGAATGAGCAGTTCTTC CASSLTDIRNEQFF
TRBJ2-3 TRBD1 TRBV4-1 - TGCGCCAGCAGCCAATATCCCGGGGACAGGGTTTCCCGTTTT CASSQYPGDRVSRF
TRBJ1-4 - TRBV10-2 few TGCGCCAGCCGACAGTTTAATGAAAAACTGTTTTTT CASRQFNEKLFF
TRBJ1-5 TRBD1 TRBV2 - TGTGCCAGCAGCGGCACCTGGGGACAGGTAAGGGGCAATCAGCCCCAGCATTTT CASSGTWGQVRGNQPQHF
TRBJ1-1 - TRBV5-6 - TGTGCCAGCAGCCCGCCCCCGTTCGCGGTAGTCGAAGCTTTCTTT CASSPPPFAVVEAFF
TRBJ1-2 - TRBV11-2 - TGTGCCAGCAGCCCCCGGGTCAATAACTATGGCTACACCTTC CASSPRVNNYGYTF
TRBJ1-2 - TRBV15 - TGTGCCACCAGCAGCCCGCAAGGAGTTGCGGGCTATGGCTACACCTTC CATSSPQGVAGYGYTF
TRBJ2-3 TRBD1 TRBV2 - TGTGCCAGCAGTGTAGTGACAGGGGACATAGGTACGCAGTATTTT CASSVVTGDIGTQYF
TRBJ1-6 - TRBV11-2 - TGTGCCAGCAGCGAGGTGGTGTCACCCCTCCACTTT CASSEVVSPLHF
TRBJ1-6 TRBD1 TRBV28 - TGTGCCAGCAGTTGGGCCGACAGGGGGCGCGGGCCCCTCCACTTT CASSWADRGRGPLHF
TRBJ2-7 TRBD1 TRBV5-4 - TGTGCCAGCAGACAGGGGACGGAGAACGAGCAGTACTTC CASRQGTENEQYF
TRBJ1-6 TRBD1 TRBV20-1 - TGCAGTGCTAGTCCTTCGGACAGGGGGAATTCACCCCTCCACTTT CSASPSDRGNSPLHF
TRBJ2-7 TRBD1 TRBV7-6 - TGTGCCAGCAGCTTAGGACAGGGGGCTGGTTACGAGCAGTACTTC CASSLGQGAGYEQYF
TRBJ2-2 TRBD2 TRBV4-1 few TGCGCCAGCAGCCAATGGGGGAGGGGCCGGACCGGGGAGCTGTTTTTT CASSQWGRGRTGELFF
TRBJ1-1 TRBD1 TRBV6-5 medium-sized TGTGCCAGCAGTCAACAGGGGGCCACTGAAGCTTTCTTT CASSQQGATEAFF
TRBJ1-1 TRBD1 TRBV3-1/TRBV3-2 - TGTGCCAGCAGCCAAGTGGGACAGGGAGGCACTGAAGCTTTCTTT CASSQVGQGGTEAFF
TRBJ1-6 TRBD1 TRBV5-1 - TGCGCCAGCAGCTTGACAGGGGACAAGCCCCTCCACTTT CASSLTGDKPLHF
TRBJ2-3 - TRBV21-1 - TGTGCCAGCAGGGGACTCACCGGGACAGGCACAGATACGCAGTATTTT CASRGLTGTGTDTQYF
TRBJ2-2 - TRBV7-3 once TGTGCCAGCAGCTTAGTGCAGGGGTTTGCGAACACCGGGGAGCTGTTTTTT CASSLVQGFANTGELFF
TRBJ2-3 TRBD1 TRBV23-1 - TGCGCCAGCAGGCCAGACAGGGCCCGCTACACAGATACGCAGTATTTT CASRPDRARYTDTQYF
TRBJ1-4 TRBD1 TRBV27 - TGTGCCAGCAGTTTCTCCGGGACAGGGGGTGAAAAACTGTTTTTT CASSFSGTGGEKLFF
TRBJ1-2 TRBD1 TRBV6-5 - TGTGCCAGCCGGACAGGGGGCACATCTAACTATGGCTACACCTTC CASRTGGTSNYGYTF
TRBJ1-1 - TRBV5-1 - TGCGCCAGCAGCTTGGGGCGGACAGATAACACTGAAGCTTTCTTT CASSLGRTDNTEAFF
TRBJ1-5 TRBD1 TRBV5-1 - TGCGCCAGCAGCTTGGTGCCAGGGGGCGGGCAGCCCCAGCATTTT CASSLVPGGGQPQHF
TRBJ2-2 - TRBV29-1 - TGCAGCGTCTCCGCTCGTAGGACAGAGACCGGGGAGCTGTTTTTT CSVSARRTETGELFF
TRBJ1-5 - TRBV28 - TGTGCCGGAGGGAGCAATCAGCCCCAGCATTTT CAGGSNQPQHF
TRBJ1-2 - TRBV19 - TGTGCCAGTAGTCTACAGGGTTTCCCGGGCTATGGCTACACCTTC CASSLQGFPGYGYTF
TRBJ1-2 - TRBV7-9 few TGTGCCAGCAGCTTAGAGGCAGCTAGTGGCTACACCTTC CASSLEAASGYTF
TRBJ1-3 - TRBV14 - TGTGCCAGCAGCCAAACATACTCTGGAAACACCATATATTTT CASSQTYSGNTIYF
TRBJ1-5 TRBD1 TRBV30 - TGTGCCTCGGGGGACAGCACAATTCAGCCCCAGCATTTT CASGDSTIQPQHF
TRBJ2-4 TRBD1 TRBV7-2 medium-sized TGTGCCAGCAGCTTAGACCCCACCGGGACAGGGGACGACATTCAGTACTTC CASSLDPTGTGDDIQYF
TRBJ2-5 TRBD1 TRBV12-3/TRBV12-4 once TGTGCCAGCAGGGGGACAGCTAAAGAGACCCAGTACTTC CASRGTAKETQYF
TRBJ1-2 - TRBV29-1 once TGCAGCGACCAACAGGGAAACTATGGCTACACCTTC CSDQQGNYGYTF
TRBJ1-4 TRBD1 TRBV6-5 - TGTGCTGGGGGACAGGGTATTTCCAATGAAAAACTGTTTTTT CAGGQGISNEKLFF
TRBJ1-3 TRBD1 TRBV5-1 - TGCGCCAGCAGGACTCAACCCGGGACAGGGGCTGGAAACACCATATATTTT CASRTQPGTGAGNTIYF
TRBJ1-2 TRBD1 TRBV5-1 - TGCGCCAGCAGCAAGGGACAGTCGGGGACCTATGGCTACACCTTC CASSKGQSGTYGYTF
TRBJ2-2 TRBD1 TRBV3-1/TRBV3-2 - TGTGCCAGCAGCCACAGAGGACAGGGGGCGGGCGGGGAGCTGTTTTTT CASSHRGQGAGGELFF
TRBJ1-5 - TRBV6-5 once TGTGCCAGCAGTTTGACAGGTCAGCCCCAGCATTTT CASSLTGQPQHF
TRBJ1-6 TRBD1 TRBV3-1/TRBV3-2 - TGTGTCAGCAGCCAAGGGACAGGGAGTTCACCCCTCCACTTT CVSSQGTGSSPLHF
TRBJ1-1 TRBD1 TRBV9 once TGTGCCAGCACCCTACAGGGGACGCCTAACACTGAAGCTTTCTTT CASTLQGTPNTEAFF
TRBJ2-5 TRBD1 TRBV5-4 - TGTGCCAGCAGCCAGACAGGGGATAAAGAGACCCAGTACTTC CASSQTGDKETQYF
TRBJ1-1 TRBD1 TRBV10-3 few TGTGCCATCAGTGAGTCCGGGACAGAGAACACTGAAGCTTTCTTT CAISESGTENTEAFF
TRBJ2-3 TRBD2 TRBV19 - TGTGCCAGTAGTGAAACTAGCGGGGGCGCAGTCACAGATACGCAGTATTTT CASSETSGGAVTDTQYF